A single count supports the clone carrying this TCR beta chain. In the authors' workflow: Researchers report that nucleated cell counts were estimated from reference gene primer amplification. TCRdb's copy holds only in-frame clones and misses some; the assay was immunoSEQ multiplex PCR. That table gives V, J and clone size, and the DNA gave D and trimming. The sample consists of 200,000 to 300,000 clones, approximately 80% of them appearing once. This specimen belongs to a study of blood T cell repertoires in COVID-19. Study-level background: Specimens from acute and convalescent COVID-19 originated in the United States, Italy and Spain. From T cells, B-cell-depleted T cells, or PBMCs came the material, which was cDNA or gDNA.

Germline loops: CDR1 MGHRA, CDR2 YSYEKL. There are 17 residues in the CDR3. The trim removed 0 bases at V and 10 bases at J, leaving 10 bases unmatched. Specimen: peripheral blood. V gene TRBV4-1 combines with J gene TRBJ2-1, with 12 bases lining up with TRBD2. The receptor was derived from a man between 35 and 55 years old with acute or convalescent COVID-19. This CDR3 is CASSQESGTSGLAEQFF. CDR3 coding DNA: TGCGCCAGCAGCCAAGAGAGCGGGACTAGCGGGTTGGCGGAGCAGTTCTTC.